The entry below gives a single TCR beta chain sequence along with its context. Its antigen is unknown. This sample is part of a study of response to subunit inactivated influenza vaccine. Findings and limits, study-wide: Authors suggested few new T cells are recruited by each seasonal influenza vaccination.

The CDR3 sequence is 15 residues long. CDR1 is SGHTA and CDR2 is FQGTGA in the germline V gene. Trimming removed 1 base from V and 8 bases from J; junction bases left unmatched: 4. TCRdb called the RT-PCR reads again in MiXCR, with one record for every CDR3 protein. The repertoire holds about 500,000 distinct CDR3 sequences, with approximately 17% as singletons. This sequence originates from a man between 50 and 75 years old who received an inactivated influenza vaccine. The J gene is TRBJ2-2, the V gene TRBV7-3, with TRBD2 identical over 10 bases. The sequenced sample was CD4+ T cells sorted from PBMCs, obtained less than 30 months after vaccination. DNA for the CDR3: TGTGCCAGCAGCTTAAGCCTAGCGGGAGAGGGGGAGCTGTTTTTT. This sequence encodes CASSLSLAGEGELFF.